The 7 T cell receptor beta chains below come from one sample, sequenced in a study of post-analysis software for immune sequencing data. General study findings and limits: The five TRBV segments detected at higher frequency in patients than in controls included TRBV5-6, TRBV5-1 and TRBV20-1.

These receptors' antigens are unknown. Presence of unique molecular identifiers characterized the TCR beta cDNA libraries. TCRdb ran MiXCR on the PCR reads and lists one entry per CDR3 protein. This table holds 150,000 to 200,000 distinct CDR3 sequences, 30% found once. Specimen: blood. The receptors here all came from a girl aged 5-17 years with multiple sclerosis.

This clonotype was counted ten times or more. J is TRBJ2-3 and V is TRBV5-1; 10 positions match TRBD2. The CDR3 runs to 16 residues. V was pared by 4 bases and J by 6 bases, with 11 bases of the junction left unmatched. Germline V gene lookup returns CDR1 SGHRS and CDR2 YFSETQ. CDR3 DNA sequence: TGCGCCAGCAGCGGGCCGACTAGCGGGCGCCCCGATACGCAGTATTTT. This encodes CASSGPTSGRPDTQYF.

The table lists this clonotype with a count of one. The rearrangement joins TRBV10-1 to TRBJ1-2; D remains ambiguous. Germline V gene data show CDR1 as WNHNN and CDR2 as SYGVQD (reference sequence). The CDR3 spans 13 residues. The V and J ends lost 3 bases and 9 bases respectively, with 14 bases between them. DNA for the CDR3: TGCGCCAGCAGTGACGGTCAGCGAGGACGCTACACCTTC. Its protein product is CASSDGQRGRYTF.

This clonotype occurred many times. The chain employs TRBV28 and TRBJ2-7, with TRBD2 identical over 9 bases. V dropped 10 bases and J dropped 5; count of bases not matched to a gene: 12. CDR1 is MDHEN, CDR2 SYDVKM, per germline. There are 14 residues in the CDR3. The DNA for the CDR3 is TGTGCCACCGGCGGGGTAGCGGGAGCCGACGAGCAGTACTTC. This gives the protein CATGGVAGADEQYF.

This clonotype has a count of ten or more. The chain carries TRBV11-2 and TRBJ2-1; TRBD2 matches at 8 bases. CDR1 and CDR2 from the germline V gene are SGHAT and FQNNGV. The junction had 5 bases not matched to a gene; V was cut back by 1 base and J by 9 bases. This CDR3 has 14 amino acids. DNA of the CDR3: TGTGCCAGCAGCTTAGCGGGAGGGCCCAGTGAGCAGTTCTTC. Its protein is CASSLAGGPSEQFF.

The rearrangement uses TRBV7-8 and TRBJ2-7, with 8 positions matching TRBD2. The V and J ends lost 1 base and 3 bases, in that order; junction bases with no gene match: 17. Germline CDR1 and CDR2: SGHVS and FQNEAQ. The length of the CDR3 is 19 residues. The chain's CDR3 is CASSLDETMAGLGIYEQYF. DNA for the CDR3: TGTGCCAGCAGCTTAGATGAGACGATGGCGGGACTAGGCATCTACGAGCAGTACTTC.

The V and J genes are TRBV19 and TRBJ1-5; D ambiguous. The CDR3 is made up of 13 amino acids. Germline V gives CDR1 LNHDA, CDR2 SQIVND (reference sequence). Trimming removed 0 bases at V and 5 bases at J, with 5 bases between. CDR3 region: CASSIDADQPQHF. The CDR3 bases are TGTGCCAGTAGTATAGATGCGGATCAGCCCCAGCATTTT.

For this clonotype: This could be a read error, since a much larger clone is one nucleotide away. The genes are TRBV10-2 and TRBJ2-1; 13 bases fit TRBD2. CDR1 is WSHSY, CDR2 SAAADI, per germline. The CDR3 contains 14 residues. DNA of the CDR3: TGCGCCAGCAGACTAGCGGGAGGGATAGATGAGCGGTTCTTC. Amino acid sequence: CASRLAGGIDERFF.